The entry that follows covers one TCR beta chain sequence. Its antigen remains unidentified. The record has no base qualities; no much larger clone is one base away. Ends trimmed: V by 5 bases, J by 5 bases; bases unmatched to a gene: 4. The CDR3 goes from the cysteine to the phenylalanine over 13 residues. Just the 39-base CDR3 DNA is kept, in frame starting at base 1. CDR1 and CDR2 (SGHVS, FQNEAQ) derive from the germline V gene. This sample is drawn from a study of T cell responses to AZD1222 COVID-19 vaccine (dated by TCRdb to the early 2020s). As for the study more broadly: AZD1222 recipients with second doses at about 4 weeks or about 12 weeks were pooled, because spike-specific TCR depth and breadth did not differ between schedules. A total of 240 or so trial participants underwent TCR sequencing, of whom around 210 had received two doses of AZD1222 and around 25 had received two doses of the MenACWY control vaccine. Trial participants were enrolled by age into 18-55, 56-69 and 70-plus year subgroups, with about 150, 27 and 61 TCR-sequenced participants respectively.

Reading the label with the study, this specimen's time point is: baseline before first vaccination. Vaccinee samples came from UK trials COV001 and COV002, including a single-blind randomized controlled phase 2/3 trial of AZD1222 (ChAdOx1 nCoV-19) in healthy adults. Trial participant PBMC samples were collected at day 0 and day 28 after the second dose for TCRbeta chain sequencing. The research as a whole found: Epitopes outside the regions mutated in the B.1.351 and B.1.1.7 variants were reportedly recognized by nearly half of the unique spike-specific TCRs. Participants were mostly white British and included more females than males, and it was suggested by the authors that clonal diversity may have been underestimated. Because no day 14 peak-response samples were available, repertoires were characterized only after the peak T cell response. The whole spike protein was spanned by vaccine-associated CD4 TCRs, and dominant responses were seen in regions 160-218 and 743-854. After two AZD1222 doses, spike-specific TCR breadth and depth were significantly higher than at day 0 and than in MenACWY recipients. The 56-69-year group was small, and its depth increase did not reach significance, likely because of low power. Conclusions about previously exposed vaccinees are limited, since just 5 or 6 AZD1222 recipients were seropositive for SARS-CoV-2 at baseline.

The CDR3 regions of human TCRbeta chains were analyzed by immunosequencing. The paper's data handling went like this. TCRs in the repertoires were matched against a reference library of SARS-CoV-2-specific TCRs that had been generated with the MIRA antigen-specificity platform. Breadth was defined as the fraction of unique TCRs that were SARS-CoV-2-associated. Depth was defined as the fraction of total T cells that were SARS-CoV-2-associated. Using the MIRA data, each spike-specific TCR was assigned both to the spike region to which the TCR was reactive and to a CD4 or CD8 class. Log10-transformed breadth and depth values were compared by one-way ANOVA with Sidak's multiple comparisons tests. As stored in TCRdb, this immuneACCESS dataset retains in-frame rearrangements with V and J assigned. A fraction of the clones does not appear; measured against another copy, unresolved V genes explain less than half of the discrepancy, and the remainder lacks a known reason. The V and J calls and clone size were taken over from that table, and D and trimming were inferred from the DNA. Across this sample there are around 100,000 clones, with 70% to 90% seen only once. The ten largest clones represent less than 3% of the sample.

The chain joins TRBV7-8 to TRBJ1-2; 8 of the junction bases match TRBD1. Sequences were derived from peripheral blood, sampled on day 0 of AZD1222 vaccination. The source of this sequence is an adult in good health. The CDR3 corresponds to CASSLGQDYGYTF. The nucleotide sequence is TGTGCCAGCAGCCTGGGACAGGATTATGGCTACACCTTC.